This is a list of T cell receptor beta chains from one sample in a study of blood T cell repertoires in COVID-19. Produced via immunoSEQ multiplex PCR; TCRdb's table is partial and in-frame only. The sample carries 170,000 or so clones, about 88% recorded once. Specimen: peripheral blood. The receptor source for this set is a man younger than 35 who had recovered from COVID-19. Both conserved end residues are part of each CDR3. The order of the fields is clone size, D gene, V gene, J gene, CDR3 protein, CDR3 DNA. A D gene is named only where the DNA matches it firmly. Rows may omit the clone size; those that give it use once, few, many or a size class.

clone_size: -
d_call: -
v_call: TRBV13
j_call: TRBJ1-3
cdr3_aa: CASSTPRKGNTIYF
cdr3_nt: TGTGCCAGCAGTACCCCGAGAAAGGGAAACACCATATATTTT

clone_size: -
d_call: -
v_call: TRBV19
j_call: TRBJ1-6
cdr3_aa: CASSLPTGGNSPLHF
cdr3_nt: TGTGCCAGTAGTCTCCCGACGGGAGGTAATTCACCCCTCCACTTT

clone_size: -
d_call: TRBD2
v_call: TRBV19
j_call: TRBJ2-1
cdr3_aa: CASSPSLSGRAYNEQFF
cdr3_nt: TGTGCCAGTAGTCCTTCTCTAAGCGGGAGGGCCTACAATGAGCAGTTCTTC

clone_size: -
d_call: -
v_call: TRBV3-1/TRBV3-2
j_call: TRBJ2-7
cdr3_aa: CASSQDPRYEQYF
cdr3_nt: TGTGCCAGCAGCCAAGATCCGAGGTACGAGCAGTACTTC

clone_size: once
d_call: -
v_call: TRBV29-1
j_call: TRBJ1-2
cdr3_aa: CSVEGPPGTDGYTF
cdr3_nt: TGCAGCGTTGAGGGCCCCCCCGGCACAGATGGCTACACCTTC

clone_size: -
d_call: -
v_call: TRBV3-1/TRBV3-2
j_call: TRBJ1-1
cdr3_aa: CASSQEPGAGNTEAFF
cdr3_nt: TGTGCCAGCAGCCAAGAACCAGGGGCAGGGAACACTGAAGCTTTCTTT

clone_size: -
d_call: -
v_call: TRBV7-7
j_call: TRBJ2-4
cdr3_aa: CASSLDLAKNIQYF
cdr3_nt: TGTGCTAGCAGCTTAGACTTAGCCAAAAACATTCAGTACTTC

clone_size: -
d_call: -
v_call: TRBV3-1/TRBV3-2
j_call: TRBJ1-1
cdr3_aa: CASSQATGSAFF
cdr3_nt: TGTGCCAGCAGCCAGGCTACAGGGTCGGCTTTCTTT

clone_size: -
d_call: -
v_call: TRBV19
j_call: TRBJ1-4
cdr3_aa: CASSALWGGSTNEKLFF
cdr3_nt: TGTGCCAGTAGTGCGCTCTGGGGGGGGAGCACTAATGAAAAACTGTTTTTT

clone_size: -
d_call: -
v_call: TRBV24-1
j_call: TRBJ2-5
cdr3_aa: CATSDSRRDIQETQYF
cdr3_nt: TGTGCCACCAGTGATTCCCGCCGGGACATTCAAGAGACCCAGTACTTC

clone_size: -
d_call: TRBD1
v_call: TRBV10-3
j_call: TRBJ1-2
cdr3_aa: CAIRGPTGGAYGYTF
cdr3_nt: TGTGCCATCAGGGGCCCTACAGGGGGCGCCTATGGCTACACCTTC

clone_size: -
d_call: TRBD2
v_call: TRBV4-3
j_call: TRBJ2-2
cdr3_aa: CASSPTTSGLNTGELFF
cdr3_nt: TGCGCCAGCAGCCCGACGACTAGCGGGCTCAACACCGGGGAGCTGTTTTTT

clone_size: once
d_call: TRBD2
v_call: TRBV9
j_call: TRBJ2-5
cdr3_aa: CASSVIGTSGRETQYF
cdr3_nt: TGTGCCAGCAGCGTAATTGGGACTAGCGGGAGAGAGACCCAGTACTTC

clone_size: -
d_call: -
v_call: TRBV6-5
j_call: TRBJ2-5
cdr3_aa: CASTRTGKQETQYF
cdr3_nt: TGTGCCAGCACTCGAACGGGGAAACAAGAGACCCAGTACTTC

clone_size: -
d_call: -
v_call: TRBV18
j_call: TRBJ1-1
cdr3_aa: CASSPSPNTEAFF
cdr3_nt: TGTGCCAGCTCACCAAGCCCCAACACTGAAGCTTTCTTT

clone_size: -
d_call: TRBD1
v_call: TRBV7-2
j_call: TRBJ2-7
cdr3_aa: CASSFDRVKQYF
cdr3_nt: TGTGCCAGCAGCTTCGACAGGGTCAAGCAGTACTTC

clone_size: -
d_call: -
v_call: TRBV28
j_call: TRBJ1-2
cdr3_aa: CASRQTPNYGYTF
cdr3_nt: TGTGCCAGCAGGCAAACACCTAACTATGGCTACACCTTC

clone_size: -
d_call: -
v_call: TRBV4-1
j_call: TRBJ2-7
cdr3_aa: CASSQDSLSWRDEQYF
cdr3_nt: TGCGCCAGCAGCCAAGACAGCCTTTCTTGGAGGGACGAGCAGTACTTC

clone_size: few
d_call: -
v_call: TRBV27
j_call: TRBJ1-1
cdr3_aa: CASRWGGNTEAFF
cdr3_nt: TGTGCCAGCAGGTGGGGGGGGAACACTGAAGCTTTCTTT

clone_size: -
d_call: -
v_call: TRBV5-4
j_call: TRBJ2-1
cdr3_aa: CASSRDTFYNEQFF
cdr3_nt: TGTGCCAGCAGCCGGGACACCTTCTACAATGAGCAGTTCTTC

clone_size: -
d_call: TRBD2
v_call: TRBV4-3
j_call: TRBJ2-1
cdr3_aa: CASSQVSGRRYNEQFF
cdr3_nt: TGCGCCAGCAGCCAAGTAAGCGGGAGGAGGTACAATGAGCAGTTCTTC

clone_size: -
d_call: TRBD2
v_call: TRBV12-3/TRBV12-4
j_call: TRBJ2-1
cdr3_aa: CASSSSGIEQFF
cdr3_nt: TGTGCCAGCAGTTCTAGCGGGATCGAGCAGTTCTTC

clone_size: -
d_call: -
v_call: TRBV5-6
j_call: TRBJ2-7
cdr3_aa: CASSLPRGATYEQYF
cdr3_nt: TGTGCCAGCAGCTTACCCAGGGGGGCCACCTACGAGCAGTACTTC

clone_size: -
d_call: TRBD2
v_call: TRBV9
j_call: TRBJ2-3
cdr3_aa: CASSMTSGAATDTQYF
cdr3_nt: TGTGCCAGCAGCATGACTAGCGGGGCCGCGACTGATACGCAGTATTTT

clone_size: -
d_call: TRBD1
v_call: TRBV9
j_call: TRBJ2-2
cdr3_aa: CASSWDRTGELFF
cdr3_nt: TGTGCCAGCAGCTGGGACAGGACCGGGGAGCTGTTTTTT

clone_size: -
d_call: TRBD2
v_call: TRBV2
j_call: TRBJ2-2
cdr3_aa: CASSLRVGGYTGELFF
cdr3_nt: TGTGCCAGCAGTTTAAGGGTGGGAGGGTACACCGGGGAGCTGTTTTTT

clone_size: -
d_call: -
v_call: TRBV5-4
j_call: TRBJ2-2
cdr3_aa: CASRQDTNTGELFF
cdr3_nt: TGTGCCAGCAGACAGGATACGAACACCGGGGAGCTGTTTTTT

clone_size: -
d_call: -
v_call: TRBV4-3
j_call: TRBJ1-1
cdr3_aa: CASSQEPSSGGSYQWAFF
cdr3_nt: TGCGCCAGCAGCCAAGAGCCTTCTTCGGGGGGCAGTTATCAGTGGGCTTTCTTT

clone_size: -
d_call: -
v_call: TRBV9
j_call: TRBJ2-2
cdr3_aa: CASSVAGSSGELFF
cdr3_nt: TGTGCCAGCAGCGTAGCTGGGTCTAGCGGGGAGCTGTTTTTT

clone_size: -
d_call: -
v_call: TRBV2
j_call: TRBJ2-2
cdr3_aa: CASSGLEGGFTGELFF
cdr3_nt: TGTGCCAGCAGTGGCTTGGAGGGAGGTTTCACCGGGGAGCTGTTTTTT

clone_size: once
d_call: -
v_call: TRBV19
j_call: TRBJ2-2
cdr3_aa: CASRPLGGGNTGELFF
cdr3_nt: TGTGCCAGTAGACCCCTGGGGGGTGGAAACACCGGGGAGCTGTTTTTT

clone_size: -
d_call: TRBD1
v_call: TRBV29-1
j_call: TRBJ1-1
cdr3_aa: CSVDRGTEAFF
cdr3_nt: TGCAGCGTGGACAGGGGCACTGAAGCTTTCTTT

clone_size: -
d_call: -
v_call: TRBV15
j_call: TRBJ1-1
cdr3_aa: CATSNMMNTEAFF
cdr3_nt: TGTGCCACCAGTAACATGATGAACACTGAAGCTTTCTTT

clone_size: -
d_call: TRBD2
v_call: TRBV19
j_call: TRBJ2-1
cdr3_aa: CASNIGGTSGYNEQFF
cdr3_nt: TGTGCCAGTAATATAGGTGGGACTAGCGGTTACAATGAGCAGTTCTTC

clone_size: -
d_call: -
v_call: TRBV12-5
j_call: TRBJ1-2
cdr3_aa: CASGSSRGGKDYGYTF
cdr3_nt: TGTGCTAGTGGTTCCTCCCGGGGAGGGAAGGACTATGGCTACACCTTC

clone_size: -
d_call: TRBD1
v_call: TRBV4-3
j_call: TRBJ2-1
cdr3_aa: CASSQSWGTGFNEQFF
cdr3_nt: TGCGCCAGCAGCCAATCCTGGGGGACAGGATTCAATGAGCAGTTCTTC

clone_size: -
d_call: -
v_call: TRBV6-4
j_call: TRBJ2-2
cdr3_aa: CASSVEDSATGELFF
cdr3_nt: TGTGCCAGCAGTGTAGAGGACAGTGCTACCGGGGAGCTGTTTTTT

clone_size: -
d_call: -
v_call: TRBV7-8
j_call: TRBJ2-7
cdr3_aa: CASSAPTGTGHEQYF
cdr3_nt: TGTGCCAGCAGCGCCCCTACAGGGACGGGCCACGAGCAGTACTTC

clone_size: -
d_call: TRBD2
v_call: TRBV11-1
j_call: TRBJ2-7
cdr3_aa: CASSPSGAYEQYF
cdr3_nt: TGTGCCAGCAGCCCTAGCGGAGCCTACGAGCAGTACTTC

clone_size: -
d_call: TRBD2
v_call: TRBV27
j_call: TRBJ2-1
cdr3_aa: CASSFSGLAVPRGSYNEQFF
cdr3_nt: TGTGCCAGCAGTTTTTCAGGACTAGCGGTCCCAAGGGGCTCCTACAATGAGCAGTTCTTC

clone_size: -
d_call: TRBD2
v_call: TRBV27
j_call: TRBJ2-7
cdr3_aa: CASSLNRGTSSSYEQYF
cdr3_nt: TGTGCCAGCAGTTTAAATCGCGGGACTAGCAGTTCCTACGAGCAGTACTTC

clone_size: -
d_call: TRBD2
v_call: TRBV10-3
j_call: TRBJ2-1
cdr3_aa: CAISEFSGKTNEQFF
cdr3_nt: TGTGCCATCAGTGAGTTTAGCGGGAAAACCAATGAGCAGTTCTTC

clone_size: -
d_call: -
v_call: TRBV2
j_call: TRBJ1-1
cdr3_aa: CASTQDAGVEAFF
cdr3_nt: TGTGCCAGCACCCAAGACGCAGGGGTTGAAGCTTTCTTT

clone_size: -
d_call: -
v_call: TRBV3-1/TRBV3-2
j_call: TRBJ2-6
cdr3_aa: CASSQDPSGAGANVLTF
cdr3_nt: TGTGCCAGCAGCCAAGATCCCTCAGGGGCTGGGGCCAACGTCCTGACTTTC

clone_size: -
d_call: -
v_call: TRBV9
j_call: TRBJ2-3
cdr3_aa: CASSVWLAPADTQYF
cdr3_nt: TGTGCCAGCAGCGTATGGTTAGCCCCGGCAGATACGCAGTATTTT

clone_size: once
d_call: TRBD2
v_call: TRBV6-2/TRBV6-3
j_call: TRBJ2-3
cdr3_aa: CASSLGGADTQYF
cdr3_nt: TGTGCCAGCAGTTTGGGAGGGGCGGATACGCAGTATTTT

clone_size: -
d_call: -
v_call: TRBV28
j_call: TRBJ1-1
cdr3_aa: CASSLSAGAGGAFF
cdr3_nt: TGTGCCAGCAGTTTATCGGCAGGTGCGGGGGGAGCTTTCTTT

clone_size: -
d_call: TRBD2
v_call: TRBV10-3
j_call: TRBJ2-1
cdr3_aa: CAVTGEGNEQFF
cdr3_nt: TGTGCCGTTACTGGGGAGGGTAATGAGCAGTTCTTC

clone_size: -
d_call: -
v_call: TRBV5-1
j_call: TRBJ1-2
cdr3_aa: CASSRGRGSYGYTF
cdr3_nt: TGCGCCAGCAGCCGTGGTCGAGGGAGCTATGGCTACACCTTC

clone_size: -
d_call: TRBD1
v_call: TRBV7-2
j_call: TRBJ2-7
cdr3_aa: CASSAQQGISYEQYF
cdr3_nt: TGTGCCAGCAGCGCACAACAGGGGATAAGCTACGAGCAGTACTTC

clone_size: -
d_call: TRBD2
v_call: TRBV24-1
j_call: TRBJ2-7
cdr3_aa: CATSDPRVSGLGHRGSSYEQYF
cdr3_nt: TGTGCCACCAGTGACCCTAGAGTATCGGGACTAGGCCACCGTGGAAGCTCCTACGAGCAGTACTTC